These 10 T cell receptor beta chains originate from one sample sequenced in a study of T cell responses to AZD1222 COVID-19 vaccine. The method was immunoSEQ multiplex PCR; TCRdb's version includes in-frame clones alone and lacks a portion of them. The profile shows 150,000 to 200,000 clones, around 90% of them singletons. The specimen was peripheral blood, collected 28 days after the second AZD1222 dose. These receptors all stem from an adult who received the AZD1222 COVID-19 vaccine.

The V call is TRBV30, the J call TRBJ1-6; D remains ambiguous. V was clipped by 1 base and J by 6 bases, with 7 bases between them. The germline V gene encodes CDR1 GTSNPN and CDR2 SVGIG (reference sequence). CDR3 length: 13 residues. CDR3 protein: CAWSAVGNSPLHF. The CDR3 nucleotides are TGTGCCTGGAGTGCGGTCGGTAATTCACCCCTCCACTTT.

CDR3 DNA: TGTGCCATCAAGGACCGCCGCACAGATACGCAGTATTTT. It is translated as CAIKDRRTDTQYF. The chain combines TRBV10-3 with TRBJ2-3, with D unresolved. The germline V and J ends were trimmed by 7 bases and 1 base, with 9 bases remaining between them. CDR3 size: 13 residues. The V gene's germline CDR1 is ENHRY and CDR2 SYGVKD.

The chain joins TRBV28 to TRBJ1-2; tentatively, D is TRBD1 (5 bases). Germline V gives CDR1 MDHEN, CDR2 SYDVKM. V gave up 7 bases and J gave up 4 bases, with 10 bases separating them. CDR3 length: 12 residues. This CDR3 reads CASTHDSYGYTF. As DNA, the CDR3 is TGTGCCAGCACCCATGACAGCTATGGCTACACCTTC.

The chain employs TRBV19 and TRBJ1-3, with D hard to call. Germline V gives CDR1 LNHDA, CDR2 SQIVND (reference sequence). Between the trimmed V and J ends, which lost 8 bases and 3 bases, there was a span of 14 bases. The CDR3 is 14 amino acids. CDR3 in amino acids: CASLVGVNGNTIYF. CDR3 DNA sequence: TGTGCCAGTTTGGTGGGCGTAAATGGAAACACCATATATTTT.

This sequence joins TRBV5-1 and TRBJ1-2; 7 bases are shared with TRBD1. The V gene's germline CDR1 is SGHRS and CDR2 YFSETQ. This CDR3 comprises 15 residues. J gave up 3 bases and V 6 bases, and 11 bases lay outside the gene matches. The CDR3 nucleotides read TGCGCCAGCACCAAACAGGGGCCCTCCGACTATGGCTACACCTTC. Its protein is CASTKQGPSDYGYTF.

V and J are TRBV3-1 (or the pseudogene TRBV3-2) and TRBJ2-4; a possible D gene is TRBD1 (5 bases). Germline lookup yields CDR1 LGHDT and CDR2 YNNKEL (reference sequence). Trimming stripped 1 base from V and 6 bases from J, with 13 bases between. The CDR3 sequence is 15 residues long. The CDR3 loop reads CASSQARGNGNIQYF. DNA of the CDR3: TGTGCCAGCAGCCAAGCAAGGGGCAATGGAAACATTCAGTACTTC.

This clone was picked up a small number of times. The V call is TRBV27, the J call TRBJ2-1; TRBD2 matches 10 bases. Trimming took 5 bases from V and 3 from J; bases not matched to a gene: 4. Per germline, CDR1 MNHEY and CDR2 SMNVEV (reference sequence). CDR3 length equals 15 residues. The CDR3 loop reads CASSAGLADYNEQFF. The CDR3, as DNA: TGTGCCAGCAGTGCCGGACTAGCGGACTACAATGAGCAGTTCTTC.

V usage is TRBV4-2 and J usage is TRBJ2-7; D gene ambiguous. The CDR3 spans 17 residues. Per germline, CDR1 LGHNA and CDR2 YNFKEQ. V lost 0 bases and J 1 base, leaving 16 bases between the germline ends. CDR3: CASSQDDAGHRSYEQYF. CDR3 nucleotide sequence: TGTGCCAGCAGCCAAGATGACGCAGGTCATCGATCCTACGAGCAGTACTTC.

V gene TRBV27 combines with J gene TRBJ1-6, with a possible D match to TRBD1 (5 bases). This CDR3 region has 17 residues. CDR1 is MNHEY and CDR2 is SMNVEV in the germline V gene (reference sequence). Deletions cut 0 bases from V and 7 bases from J, with 16 bases between. CDR3 sequence: CASSLSPPRARNSPLHF. The DNA of the CDR3 is TGTGCCAGCAGTTTATCCCCCCCCAGGGCTAGAAATTCACCCCTCCACTTT.

Only one count was recorded for this clone. The J gene is TRBJ2-1, the V gene TRBV9; no clear D. Trimming shortened V by 0 bases and J by 6 bases, and 4 bases separated the two germline ends. Germline CDR1 SGDLS, CDR2 YYNGEE. This CDR3 has 12 residues. CDR3 protein: CASSVALNEQFF. DNA of the CDR3: TGTGCCAGCAGCGTAGCCCTCAATGAGCAGTTCTTC.